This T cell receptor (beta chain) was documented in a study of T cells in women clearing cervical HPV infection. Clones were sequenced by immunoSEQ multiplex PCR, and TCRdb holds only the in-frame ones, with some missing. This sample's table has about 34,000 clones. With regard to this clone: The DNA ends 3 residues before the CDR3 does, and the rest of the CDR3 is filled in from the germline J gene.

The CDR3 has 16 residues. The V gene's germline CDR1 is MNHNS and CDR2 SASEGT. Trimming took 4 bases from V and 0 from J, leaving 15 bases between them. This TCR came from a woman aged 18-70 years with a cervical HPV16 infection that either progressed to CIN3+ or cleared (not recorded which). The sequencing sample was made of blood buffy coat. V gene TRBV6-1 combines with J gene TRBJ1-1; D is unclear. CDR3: CASSGQRQSMNTEAFF. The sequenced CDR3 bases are TGTGCCAGCAGTGGTCAGAGGCAGAGTATGAACACTGAA.